This T cell receptor beta chain was recorded in a study of T-cell reconstitution after alpha-beta-depleted transplantation in children (dated by TCRdb to about 2016). Concerning the study at large: T-cell immune reconstitution after TCRalphabeta/CD19-depleted allogeneic hematopoietic cell transplantation in children was quantitatively tracked in the study by means of TCR repertoire profiling. The investigation overall reported the following: The apparently early alphabetaT-cell count recovery about two months after transplant was reportedly dependent on only several hundred rapidly expanded clones derived from non-depleted graft cells. In some patients, the high TCRbeta diversity seen at day 60 was put down to recipient T cells and intrathymic progenitors that had survived conditioning. Over the following months the frequencies of hyperexpanded clones went down, and after one year T-cell counts and TCRbeta diversity were mostly credited to newly produced T cells.

This clonotype was detected only a few times. The clone's antigen remains unknown. No base-level quality is on record; no much larger clone is a single base apart. Sample treatment or condition, as interpreted from the label and publication: allogeneic hematopoietic cell transplantation with graft depleted of TCRalphabeta T cells and CD19 B cells. The transplant recipients were children given TCRalphabeta/CD19-depleted allogeneic hematopoietic cell grafts. The library was prepared using PCR. Sequencing relied on an Illumina HiSeq 2500. To normalize quantification of the TCRbeta repertoire, the TCR libraries were built with molecular barcoding that relied on unique molecular identifiers. The raw public data were reprocessed by TCRdb itself: fastp quality trimming at Q25, MiXCR clonotype calling, in-frame beta chains only. Identical CDR3 protein sequences are pooled into one entry, listed with their most common genes and DNA. The sample table lists about 580,000 distinct CDR3 sequences, 25% to 30% of them with a count of one. Less than 40% of the sample is taken by the ten largest.

V and J lose 3 bases and 6 bases, and a span of 15 bases separates them. CDR1 and CDR2 are drawn from the germline V gene: MDHEN, SYDVKM. The CDR3 spans 15 residues, from the cysteine through the phenylalanine. Of the read, only the CDR3 DNA is kept; its 45 bases are in frame from base 1. The sequence derives from a boy under three years old with Wiskott-Aldrich syndrome, due to receive a stem cell transplant. The V gene is TRBV28 and the J gene is TRBJ1-5, with a weak D call of TRBD1 (6 bases match). The source was PBMCs, collected before TCRalphabeta/CD19-depleted stem cell transplant. The DNA sequence is given as TGTGCCAGCAGTTTTTTAGGGGGGGCTCTTCAGCCCCAGCATTTT. Its translation is CASSFLGGALQPQHF.